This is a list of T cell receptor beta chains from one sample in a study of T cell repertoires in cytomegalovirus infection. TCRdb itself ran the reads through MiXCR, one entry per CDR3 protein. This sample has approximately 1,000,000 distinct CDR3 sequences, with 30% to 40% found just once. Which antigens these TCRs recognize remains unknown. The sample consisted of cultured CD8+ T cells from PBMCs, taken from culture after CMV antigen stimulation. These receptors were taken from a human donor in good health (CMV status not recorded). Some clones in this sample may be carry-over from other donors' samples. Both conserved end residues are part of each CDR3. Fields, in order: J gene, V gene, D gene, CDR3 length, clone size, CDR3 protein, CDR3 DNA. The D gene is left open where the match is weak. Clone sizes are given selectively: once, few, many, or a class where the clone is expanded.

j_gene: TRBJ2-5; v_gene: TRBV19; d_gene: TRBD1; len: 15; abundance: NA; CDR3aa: CASSIDTGDQETQYF; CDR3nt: TGTGCCAGTAGTATTGATACAGGGGACCAAGAGACCCAGTACTTC
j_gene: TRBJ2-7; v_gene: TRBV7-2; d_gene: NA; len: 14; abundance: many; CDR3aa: CASSYLQGPYEQYF; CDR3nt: TGTGCCAGCAGCTATCTACAGGGACCCTACGAGCAGTACTTC
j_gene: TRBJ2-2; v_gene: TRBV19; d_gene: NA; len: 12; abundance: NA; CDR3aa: CAMERGTGELFF; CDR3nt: TGTGCCATGGAGAGGGGGACCGGGGAGCTGTTTTTT
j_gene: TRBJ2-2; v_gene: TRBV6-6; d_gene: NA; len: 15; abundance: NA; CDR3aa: CASSFGIPNTGELFF; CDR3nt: TGTGCCAGCAGTTTCGGGATTCCGAACACCGGGGAGCTGTTTTTT
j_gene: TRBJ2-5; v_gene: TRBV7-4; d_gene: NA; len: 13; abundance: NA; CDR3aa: CASEDSLQETQYF; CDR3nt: TGTGCCAGCGAAGACTCCTTACAAGAGACCCAGTACTTC
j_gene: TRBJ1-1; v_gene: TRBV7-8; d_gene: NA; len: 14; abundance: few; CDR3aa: CASSSTGPGTEAFF; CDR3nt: TGTGCCAGCAGCTCGACAGGCCCTGGAACTGAAGCTTTCTTT
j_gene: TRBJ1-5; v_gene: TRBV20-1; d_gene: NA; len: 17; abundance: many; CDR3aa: CSARRRVGQARNQPQHF; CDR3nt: TGCAGTGCCCGCAGACGTGTAGGCCAGGCAAGGAATCAGCCCCAGCATTTT
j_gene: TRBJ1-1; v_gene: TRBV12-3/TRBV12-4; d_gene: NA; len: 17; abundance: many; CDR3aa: CASRISSRSRNSTEAFF; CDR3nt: TGTGCCAGCAGAATATCTTCCCGGAGCCGGAACAGCACTGAAGCTTTCTTT
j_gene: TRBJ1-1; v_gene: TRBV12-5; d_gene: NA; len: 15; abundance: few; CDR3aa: CASGLDLTANTEAFF; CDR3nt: TGTGCTAGTGGTTTGGACCTGACGGCGAACACTGAAGCTTTCTTT
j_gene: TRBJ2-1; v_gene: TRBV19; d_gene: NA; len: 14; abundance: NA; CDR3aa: CASSILPGSYEQFF; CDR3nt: TGTGCCAGTAGTATACTTCCGGGATCCTATGAGCAGTTCTTC
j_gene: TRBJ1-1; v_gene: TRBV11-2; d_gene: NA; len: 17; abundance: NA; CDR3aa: CASSLDSLDNLNTEAFF; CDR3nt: TGTGCCAGCAGCTTGGATTCCCTTGACAACTTGAACACTGAAGCTTTCTTT
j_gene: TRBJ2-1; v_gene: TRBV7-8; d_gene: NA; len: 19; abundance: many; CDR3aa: CASSHVRRGKFSSYNEQFF; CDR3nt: TGTGCCAGCAGCCACGTACGAAGAGGGAAGTTCAGCTCCTACAATGAGCAGTTCTTC
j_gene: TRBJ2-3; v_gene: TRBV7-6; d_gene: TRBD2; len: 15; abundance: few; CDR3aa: CASSSDGGASDTQYF; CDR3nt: TGTGCCAGCAGCTCGGACGGGGGGGCCTCAGATACGCAGTATTTT
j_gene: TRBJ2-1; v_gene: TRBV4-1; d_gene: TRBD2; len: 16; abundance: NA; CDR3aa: CASSHVRGVSYNEQFF; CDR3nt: TGCGCCAGCAGCCATGTACGGGGGGTCTCCTACAATGAGCAGTTCTTC
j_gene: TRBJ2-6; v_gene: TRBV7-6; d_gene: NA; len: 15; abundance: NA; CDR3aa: CASSRTGAGANVLTF; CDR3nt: TGTGCCAGCAGCCGAACGGGGGCTGGGGCCAACGTCCTGACTTTC
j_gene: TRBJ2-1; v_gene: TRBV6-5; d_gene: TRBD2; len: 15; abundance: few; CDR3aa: CASRRLARTYNEQFF; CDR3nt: TGTGCCAGCAGAAGACTAGCCAGAACTTACAATGAGCAGTTCTTC
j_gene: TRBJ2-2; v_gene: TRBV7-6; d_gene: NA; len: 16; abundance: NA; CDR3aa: CASSPPDGSNTGELFF; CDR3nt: TGTGCCAGCAGCCCCCCGGACGGTTCGAACACCGGGGAGCTGTTTTTT